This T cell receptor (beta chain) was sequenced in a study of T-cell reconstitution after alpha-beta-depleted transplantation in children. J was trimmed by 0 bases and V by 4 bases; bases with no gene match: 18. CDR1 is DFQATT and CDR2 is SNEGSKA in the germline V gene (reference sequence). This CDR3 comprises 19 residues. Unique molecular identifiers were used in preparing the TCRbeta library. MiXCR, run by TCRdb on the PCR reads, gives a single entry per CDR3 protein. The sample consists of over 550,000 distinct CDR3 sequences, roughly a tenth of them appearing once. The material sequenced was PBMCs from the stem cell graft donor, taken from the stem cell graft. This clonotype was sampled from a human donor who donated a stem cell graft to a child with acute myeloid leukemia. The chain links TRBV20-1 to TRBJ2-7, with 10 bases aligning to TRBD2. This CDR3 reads CSAKSDSGTSARSSYEQYF. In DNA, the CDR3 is TGCAGTGCTAAAAGTGACTCCGGGACTAGCGCCAGGAGCTCCTACGAGCAGTACTTC.